This passage covers 10 T cell receptor beta chains from one sample sequenced in a study of chemoradiotherapy in HPV16-positive cancers. Assay used: immunoSEQ multiplex PCR; TCRdb lists only in-frame clones, some missing. Of some 4,000 clones in the sample, approximately 80% were seen once. Sample collection was performed from a patient who underwent chemoradiotherapy. Source of these receptors: a human donor with HPV-associated anogenital cancer.

The chain carries TRBV5-1 and TRBJ2-3; maybe TRBD1 (6 bases). Germline values: CDR1 SGHRS, CDR2 YFSETQ. CDR3 size: 14 residues. Trimming shortened V by 0 bases and J by 2 bases, and 7 bases separated the two germline ends. CDR3 coding DNA: TGCGCCAGCAGCTTGGGACAGGACACAGATACGCAGTATTTT. Its protein product is CASSLGQDTDTQYF.

This chain joins TRBV9 and TRBJ2-1, with 9 nucleotides matching TRBD1. The V segment lost 0 bases and the J segment 2 bases; nucleotides outside the gene matches: 12. In germline, CDR1 is SGDLS, CDR2 YYNGEE. This CDR3 has 19 amino acids. The CDR3 is CASSVGEKGTGRTYNEQFF. The CDR3 bases are TGTGCCAGCAGCGTAGGGGAAAAGGGGACAGGGAGGACCTACAATGAGCAGTTCTTC.

V and J are TRBV5-5 and TRBJ2-1; 8 positions agree with TRBD1. The germline V gene encodes CDR1 SGHKS and CDR2 YYEKEE (reference sequence). The CDR3 is 17 amino acids. Losses at the gene ends were 4 bases for V and 7 bases for J; bases not matched to a gene: 16. CDR3 DNA: TGTGCCAGCAGCCCGATCCCAAGGACAGGGCACCTTAATGAGCAGTTCTTC. It encodes CASSPIPRTGHLNEQFF.

J is TRBJ2-1 and V is TRBV5-8; 15 bases map to TRBD2. Per germline, CDR1 SGHTS and CDR2 YDEGEE. The CDR3 is made up of 18 amino acids. Trimming cost V 4 bases and J 6 bases; bases outside gene matches: 11. Written as DNA, the CDR3 is TGTGCCAGCAGCCACGGACTAGCGGGGGGGTGGGTACGCAATGAGCAGTTCTTC. As protein: CASSHGLAGGWVRNEQFF.

The chain employs TRBV9 and TRBJ1-1, with D maybe TRBD1 (5 bases). Deletions cut 0 bases from V and 7 bases from J, with 10 bases between. The CDR3 length is 13 residues. CDR1 is SGDLS and CDR2 is YYNGEE in the germline V gene. The CDR3 loop is CASSVDGALEAFF. The DNA of the CDR3 is TGTGCCAGCAGCGTAGATGGGGCGCTTGAAGCTTTCTTT.

The chain couples TRBV10-3 to TRBJ2-5; 9 bases line up with TRBD1. The CDR3 contains 14 residues. V lost 6 bases, J lost 4 bases, and 6 bases stayed unmatched. The germline V gene has CDR1 ENHRY and CDR2 SYGVKD. The DNA for the CDR3 is TGTGCCATCAGGATGGGACAGGGTATAGAGACCCAGTACTTC. This gives the protein CAIRMGQGIETQYF.

The chain couples TRBV4-2 to TRBJ2-1; D is perhaps TRBD1 or TRBD2 (6 bases each). V shed 0 bases and J shed 8 bases, with 14 bases lying between them. CDR3 length: 15 amino acids. CDR1 and CDR2 from the germline V gene are LGHNA and YNFKEQ. CDR3 sequence (DNA): TGTGCCAGCAGCCAAGAAGGTGGGGGGCGGGATGAGCAGTTCTTC. As protein: CASSQEGGGRDEQFF.

This chain uses TRBV19 with TRBJ2-2; the D gene is possibly TRBD2 (6 bases). V gave up 7 bases and J gave up 6 bases, with 21 bases separating them. CDR1 LNHDA and CDR2 SQIVND come from the germline V gene (reference sequence). There are 16 residues in the CDR3. The CDR3, as DNA: TGTGCCAGTACAATTTCCGGGGCGGGACTTCCCGGGGAGCTGTTTTTT. Translation: CASTISGAGLPGELFF.

The chain joins TRBV19 to TRBJ1-5, with 7 bases aligning to TRBD1. V dropped 5 bases and J dropped 5; count of bases not matched to a gene: 6. The CDR3 has 14 amino acids. CDR1 LNHDA and CDR2 SQIVND come from the germline V gene (reference sequence). For the CDR3, the DNA is TGTGCCAGTAGTGCAGACAGGGCCTATCAGCCCCAGCATTTT. Its translation is CASSADRAYQPQHF. Full variable domain (remainder filled in from reference TRBV19 and TRBJ1-5): DGGITQSPKYLFRKEGQNVTLSCEQNLNHDAMYWYRQDPGQGLRLIYYSQIVNDFQKGDIAEGYSVSREKKESFPLTVTSAQKNPTAFYLCASSADRAYQPQHFGDGTRLSIL.

The genes are TRBV10-3 and TRBJ1-4, with D hard to call. Looked up from germline, CDR1 is ENHRY and CDR2 is SYGVKD. The length of the CDR3 is 15 residues. The V gene lost 3 bases and the J gene lost 0 bases, with 8 bases spanning the gap. CDR3 DNA: TGTGCCATCAGTGACTCAGAGGCAACTAATGAAAAACTGTTTTTT. Residues: CAISDSEATNEKLFF.